The 22 T cell receptor beta chains below were found in one sample sequenced in a study of monozygotic twins with cystic fibrosis. Sequenced by immunoSEQ multiplex PCR; TCRdb stores in-frame clones only, minus some. The sample has 4,000 to 5,500 clones; 96% are singletons. Source material: blood. The receptor source for this set is a boy aged 2 to 9 with cystic fibrosis.

DNA for the CDR3: TGCGCCAGCAGCTCCGAGTCCCACCGACAGGGAAGACTCTCTGGAAACACCATATATTTT. Its translation is CASSSESHRQGRLSGNTIYF. The chain has TRBV5-1 and TRBJ1-3; the match to TRBD1 covers 7 bases. The CDR3 sequence is 20 residues long. The germline V gene encodes CDR1 SGHRS and CDR2 YFSETQ. The ends lost 3 bases at V and 0 bases at J; junction bases unmatched: 18.

The chain employs TRBV11-1 and TRBJ2-1; D unclear. V was clipped by 5 bases and J by 5 bases, with 10 bases between them. The CDR3 spans 13 residues. Per the germline V gene, CDR1 is SGHAT and CDR2 is FQDESV (reference sequence). For the CDR3, the DNA is TGTGCCAGCAGCCTGAACGAGGACAATGAGCAGTTCTTC. Protein: CASSLNEDNEQFF.

The rearrangement joins TRBV6-5 to TRBJ1-6; 7 bases align to TRBD1. After removal of 5 bases from V and 8 bases from J, the junction contained 6 bases not matched to a gene. CDR3 length: 14 amino acids. CDR1 and CDR2 from the germline V gene are MNHEY and SVGAGI. In DNA form, the CDR3 reads TGTGCCAGCAGTCCCGACAGGGCCTATTCACCCCTCCACTTT. Translated, it gives CASSPDRAYSPLHF.

This chain connects TRBV6-6 to TRBJ1-2; D remains unclear. Germline V gene lookup returns CDR1 MNHNY and CDR2 SVGAGI (reference sequence). The CDR3 runs 15 residues. Trimming took off 0 bases at V and 3 bases at J, with 11 bases between the two ends. CDR3 in DNA: TGTGCCAGCAGTTACTCGCTGGAGAGCCACTATGGCTACACCTTC. This sequence encodes CASSYSLESHYGYTF.

Details on this clone: The germline gene is not matched at one end of the junction; a read error may be the cause. The genes are TRBV7-1 and TRBJ1-2; 7 bases match TRBD1. TRBV7-1 has ORF status, its function being uncertain. This CDR3 contains 16 residues. CDR3 nucleotide sequence: TGCGCCAGCAGCCAAGATGGGGCAGGGGGTCGTTATGGCTACACCTTC. Translating gives CASSQDGAGGRYGYTF.

This chain links TRBV2 with TRBJ1-1, with a weak D call TRBD1 (6 bases). The V end was cut by 7 bases, the J end by 4 bases, with 10 bases between. Germline loops: CDR1 SNHLY, CDR2 FYNNEI. The CDR3 has 12 amino acids. The CDR3: CASNRASTEAFF. The CDR3 region has the DNA TGTGCCAGCAACAGGGCTAGCACTGAAGCTTTCTTT.

The chain links TRBV7-9 to TRBJ2-5, with unresolved D. The CDR3 contains 15 residues. The germline V and J ends were trimmed by 4 bases and 5 bases, with 17 bases remaining between them. CDR1 and CDR2 (germline): SEHNR, FQNEAQ (reference sequence). The CDR3 is CASSSDTQQTETQYF. The CDR3 bases are TGTGCCAGCAGCTCGGATACTCAACAGACGGAGACCCAGTACTTC.

CDR3 amino acids: CASSFTGTGGSGELFF. In DNA, the CDR3 is TGTGCCAGCAGCTTTACCGGGACAGGCGGGTCGGGGGAGCTGTTTTTT. This rearrangement joins TRBV7-9 to TRBJ2-2; the match to TRBD1 covers 8 bases. CDR1 and CDR2 from the germline V gene are SEHNR and FQNEAQ (reference sequence). With 3 bases clipped from V and 8 bases from J, the junction kept 11 bases outside the gene matches. CDR3 size: 16 residues.

This clone appeared once. The chain carries TRBV5-1 and TRBJ2-3, with D perhaps matching TRBD1 or TRBD2 (5 bases each). CDR1 and CDR2 from the germline V gene are SGHRS and YFSETQ. There are 15 residues in the CDR3. V lost 0 bases, J lost 2 bases, and 10 bases lay in between. CDR3 in DNA: TGCGCCAGCAGCTTGGAGGGGACCTACACAGATACGCAGTATTTT. It codes for CASSLEGTYTDTQYF.

The V gene is TRBV9, the J gene TRBJ2-5, with D possibly TRBD2 on 7 matching bases. CDR1 is SGDLS and CDR2 is YYNGEE in the germline V gene. V lost 3 bases and J lost 1, with 13 bases in between. The CDR3 has 15 residues. CDR3 DNA sequence: TGTGCCAGCAGCGGTGGGGGGGCGCTCCAAGAGACCCAGTACTTC. Residues: CASSGGGALQETQYF.

The gene calls are TRBV10-3 and TRBJ1-1; D remains ambiguous. Trimming took off 7 bases at V and 3 bases at J, with 15 bases between the two ends. Per the germline V gene, CDR1 is ENHRY and CDR2 is SYGVKD. The CDR3 runs to 14 residues. In DNA, the CDR3 is TGTGCCATCACCCAACGGGAAAGGGACACTGAAGCTTTCTTT. Its translation is CAITQRERDTEAFF.

The genes are TRBV18 and TRBJ2-5; TRBD1 or TRBD2 may be the D gene (5 bases each). V was cut by 4 bases and J by 7 bases, with 16 bases left in between. CDR1 and CDR2 from the germline V gene are KGHSH and LQKENI. There are 14 residues in the CDR3. CDR3 in amino acids: CASSQGTAGWTQYF. CDR3 coding DNA: TGTGCCAGCTCACAGGGGACCGCCGGGTGGACCCAGTACTTC.

The V call is TRBV23-1, the J call TRBJ2-7; TRBD1 is a possible D gene (6 bases). TRBV23-1 is an ORF, and what it does is uncertain. The CDR3 loop spans 14 amino acids. Between the trimmed V and J ends, which lost 1 base and 3 bases, there was a span of 10 bases. CDR3 protein: CASSQYRVGYEQYV. The CDR3 DNA reads as TGCGCCAGCAGTCAATACAGGGTAGGCTACGAGCAGTACGTC.

This clone came up once. V gene TRBV4-2 combines with J gene TRBJ1-1; D is unclear. Between the trimmed V and J ends, which lost 1 base and 9 bases, there was a span of 12 bases. The CDR3 covers 13 residues. Germline CDR1 and CDR2: LGHNA and YNFKEQ. CDR3 residues: CASSQGGDEQAFF. DNA for the CDR3: TGTGCCAGCAGCCAAGGAGGCGATGAGCAAGCTTTCTTT.

The rearrangement joins TRBV5-1 to TRBJ2-1, with D unresolved. V lost 3 bases and J lost 7, with 5 bases in between. Per germline, CDR1 SGHRS and CDR2 YFSETQ. The length of the CDR3 is 11 residues. CDR3 sequence reads: CASSYKNEQFF. In nucleotides, the CDR3 is TGCGCCAGCAGCTACAAGAATGAGCAGTTCTTC.

The chain combines TRBV11-2 with TRBJ1-3, with TRBD1 identical over 9 bases. V lost 1 base and J lost 3; bases outside the gene matches: 4. From germline, CDR1 is SGHAT and CDR2 FQNNGV. This CDR3 is 16 amino acids long. The CDR3, as DNA: TGTGCCAGCAGCTTAGTCGGGACAGGGAGTGGAAACACCATATATTTT. This gives the protein CASSLVGTGSGNTIYF.

The chain carries TRBV29-1 and TRBJ2-6, with a possible D match to TRBD1 (5 bases). The CDR3 is 14 amino acids. Germline loops: CDR1 SQVTM, CDR2 ANQGSEA. V was clipped by 5 bases and J by 2 bases, with 10 bases between them. CDR3 coding DNA: TGCAGCGTTAGGACGACAGCTGGGGCCAACGTCCTGACTTTC. Amino acid sequence: CSVRTTAGANVLTF. The full variable domain, completed using reference TRBV29-1 and TRBJ2-6, is SAVISQKPSRDICQRGTSLTIQCQVDSQVTMMFWYRQQPGQSLTLIATANQGSEATYESGFVIDKFPISRPNLTFSTLTVSNMSPEDSSIYLCSVRTTAGANVLTFGAGSRLTVL.

V usage is TRBV19 and J usage is TRBJ1-2, with 8 nucleotides matching TRBD1. The germline V gene has CDR1 LNHDA and CDR2 SQIVND (reference sequence). The V gene end was trimmed by 5 bases and the J gene end by 8 bases; junction bases not matched to a gene: 10. This CDR3 has 14 amino acids. The CDR3 is CASSQSRDRPGYTF. Written as DNA, the CDR3 is TGTGCCAGTAGTCAATCCCGGGACAGGCCCGGCTACACCTTC.

The chain couples TRBV7-9 to TRBJ1-4; D is unresolved. The CDR3 consists of 12 residues. V was pared by 2 bases and J by 8 bases, with 6 bases between. The germline CDR1 and CDR2 sequences are SEHNR and FQNEAQ (reference sequence). The CDR3 DNA is TGTGCCAGCAGCTTACGGACCGAAAAACTGTTTTTT. Its translation is CASSLRTEKLFF.

The chain recombines TRBV30 with TRBJ2-2, with 7 nucleotides matching TRBD1. Looked up from germline, CDR1 is GTSNPN and CDR2 is SVGIG (reference sequence). The CDR3 is 11 residues long. The V gene end was trimmed by 4 bases and the J gene end by 15 bases; junction bases not matched to a gene: 8. CDR3: CAWTLDRVMFF. The CDR3 nucleotides are TGTGCCTGGACCCTAGACAGGGTGATGTTTTTT. Supplemented by reference TRBV30 and TRBJ2-2, the full variable domain reads SQTIHQWPATLVQPVGSPLSLECTVEGTSNPNLYWYRQAAGRGLQLLFYSVGIGQISSEVPQNLSASRPQDRQFILSSKKLLLSDSGFYLCAWTLDRVMFFGEGSRLTVL.

V and J are TRBV30 and TRBJ1-1; D is unclear. The CDR3 has 13 residues. Per the germline V gene, CDR1 is GTSNPN and CDR2 is SVGIG (reference sequence). V lost 4 bases and J 0 bases, leaving 9 bases between the germline ends. The CDR3 loop reads CAWTAGLNTEAFF. The CDR3 nucleotides read TGTGCCTGGACGGCAGGCCTGAACACTGAAGCTTTCTTT.

This chain uses TRBV11-3 with TRBJ2-4; D assignment may be TRBD1 or TRBD2 (7 bases each). The germline gives CDR1 SGHNT, CDR2 YENEEA. Trimming took off 5 bases at V and 8 bases at J, with 19 bases between the two ends. The length of the CDR3 is 15 residues. The CDR3 DNA follows: TGTGCCAGCAGCCCCCAGGGGGGGGATGGGGACATTCAGTACTTC. It encodes CASSPQGGDGDIQYF.